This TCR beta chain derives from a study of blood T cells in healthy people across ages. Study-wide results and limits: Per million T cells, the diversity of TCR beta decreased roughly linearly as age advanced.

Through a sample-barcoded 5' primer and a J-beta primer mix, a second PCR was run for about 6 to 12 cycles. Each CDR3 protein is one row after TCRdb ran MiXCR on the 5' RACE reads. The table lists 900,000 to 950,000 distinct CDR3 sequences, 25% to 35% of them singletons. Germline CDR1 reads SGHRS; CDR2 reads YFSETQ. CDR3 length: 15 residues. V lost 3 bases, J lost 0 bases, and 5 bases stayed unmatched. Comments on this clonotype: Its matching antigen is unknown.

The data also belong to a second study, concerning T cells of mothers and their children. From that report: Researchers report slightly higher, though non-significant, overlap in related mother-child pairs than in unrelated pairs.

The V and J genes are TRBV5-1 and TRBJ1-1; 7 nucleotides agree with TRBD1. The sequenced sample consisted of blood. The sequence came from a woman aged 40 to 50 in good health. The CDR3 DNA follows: TGCGCCAGCAGCTACGGGACAGCCCTGAACACTGAAGCTTTCTTT. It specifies CASSYGTALNTEAFF.